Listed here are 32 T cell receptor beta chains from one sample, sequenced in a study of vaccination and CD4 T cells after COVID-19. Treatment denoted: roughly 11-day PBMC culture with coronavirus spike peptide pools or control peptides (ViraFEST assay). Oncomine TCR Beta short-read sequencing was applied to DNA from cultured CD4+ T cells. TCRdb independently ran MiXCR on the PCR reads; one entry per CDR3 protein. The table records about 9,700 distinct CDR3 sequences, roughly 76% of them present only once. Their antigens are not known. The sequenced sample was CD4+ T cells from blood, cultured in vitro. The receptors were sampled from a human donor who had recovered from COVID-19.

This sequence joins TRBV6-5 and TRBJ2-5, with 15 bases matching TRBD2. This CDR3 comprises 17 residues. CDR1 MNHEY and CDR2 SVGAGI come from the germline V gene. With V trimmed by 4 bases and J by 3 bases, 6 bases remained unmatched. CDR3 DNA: TGTGCCAGCAGTTCGTCTTGGACTAGCGGGGGGGAAGAGACCCAGTACTTC. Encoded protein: CASSSSWTSGGEETQYF.

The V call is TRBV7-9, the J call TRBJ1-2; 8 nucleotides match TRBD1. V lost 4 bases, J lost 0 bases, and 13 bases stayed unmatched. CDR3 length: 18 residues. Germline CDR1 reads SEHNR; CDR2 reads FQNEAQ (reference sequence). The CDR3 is CASSSLRKDREANYGYTF. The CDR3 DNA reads TGTGCCAGCAGCTCCCTGAGGAAGGACAGGGAAGCTAACTATGGCTACACCTTC.

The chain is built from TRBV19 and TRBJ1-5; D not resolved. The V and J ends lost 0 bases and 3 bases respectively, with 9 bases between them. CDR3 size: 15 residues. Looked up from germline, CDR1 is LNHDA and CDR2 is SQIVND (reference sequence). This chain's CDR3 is CASSIDGRSNQPQHF. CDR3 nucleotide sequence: TGTGCCAGTAGTATAGATGGACGGTCCAATCAGCCCCAGCATTTT.

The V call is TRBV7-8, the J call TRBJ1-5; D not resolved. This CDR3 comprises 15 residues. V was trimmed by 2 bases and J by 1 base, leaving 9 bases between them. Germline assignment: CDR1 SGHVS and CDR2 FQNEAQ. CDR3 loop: CASSLSVGSNQPQHF. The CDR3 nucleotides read TGTGCCAGCAGCTTATCGGTAGGGAGCAATCAGCCCCAGCATTTT.

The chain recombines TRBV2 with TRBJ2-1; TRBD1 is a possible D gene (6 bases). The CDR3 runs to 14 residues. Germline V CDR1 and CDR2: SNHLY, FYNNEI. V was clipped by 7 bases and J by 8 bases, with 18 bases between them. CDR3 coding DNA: TGTGCCAGCAAAAGACAGGTTAATAGCCATGAGCAGTTCTTC. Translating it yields CASKRQVNSHEQFF.

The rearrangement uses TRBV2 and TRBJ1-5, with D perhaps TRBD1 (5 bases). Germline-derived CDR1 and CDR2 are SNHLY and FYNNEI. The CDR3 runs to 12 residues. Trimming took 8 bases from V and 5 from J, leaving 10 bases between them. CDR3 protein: CASGQGYQPQHF. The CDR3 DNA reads TGTGCCAGCGGTCAGGGATATCAGCCCCAGCATTTT.

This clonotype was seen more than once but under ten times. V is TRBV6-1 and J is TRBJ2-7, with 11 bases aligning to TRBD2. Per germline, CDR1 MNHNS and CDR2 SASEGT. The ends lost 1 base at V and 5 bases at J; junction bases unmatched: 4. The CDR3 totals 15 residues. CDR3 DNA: TGTGCCAGCAGTGAAGTTAGCGGGGGGGCCCACGAGCAGTACTTC. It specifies CASSEVSGGAHEQYF.

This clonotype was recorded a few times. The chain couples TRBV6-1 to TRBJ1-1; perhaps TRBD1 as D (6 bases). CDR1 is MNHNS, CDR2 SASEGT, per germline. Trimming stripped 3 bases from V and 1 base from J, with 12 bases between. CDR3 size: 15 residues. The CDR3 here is CASSDVGARNTEAFF. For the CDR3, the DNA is TGTGCCAGCAGTGACGTGGGGGCGCGGAACACTGAAGCTTTCTTT.

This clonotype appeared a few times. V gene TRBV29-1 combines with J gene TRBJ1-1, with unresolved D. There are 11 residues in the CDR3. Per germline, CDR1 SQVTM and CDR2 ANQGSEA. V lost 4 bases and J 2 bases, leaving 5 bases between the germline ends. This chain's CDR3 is CSVGLNTEAFF. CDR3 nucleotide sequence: TGCAGCGTTGGCCTCAACACTGAAGCTTTCTTT.

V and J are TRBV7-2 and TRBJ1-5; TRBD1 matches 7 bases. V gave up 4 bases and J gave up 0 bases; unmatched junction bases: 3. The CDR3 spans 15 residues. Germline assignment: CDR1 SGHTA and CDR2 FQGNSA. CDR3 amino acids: CASSSQGYSNQPQHF. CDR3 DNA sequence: TGTGCCAGCAGCTCACAGGGGTATAGCAATCAGCCCCAGCATTTT.

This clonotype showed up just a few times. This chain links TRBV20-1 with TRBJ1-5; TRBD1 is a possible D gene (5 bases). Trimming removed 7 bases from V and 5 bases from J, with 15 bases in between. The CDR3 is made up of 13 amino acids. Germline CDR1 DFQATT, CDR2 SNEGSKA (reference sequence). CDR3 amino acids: CSVARGVHQPQHF. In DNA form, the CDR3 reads TGCAGTGTAGCTAGAGGGGTCCATCAGCCCCAGCATTTT.

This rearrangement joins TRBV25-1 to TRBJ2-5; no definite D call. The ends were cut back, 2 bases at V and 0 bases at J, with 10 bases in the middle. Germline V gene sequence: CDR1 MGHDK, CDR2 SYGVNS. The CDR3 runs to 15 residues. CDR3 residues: CASSEVRADQETQYF. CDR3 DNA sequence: TGTGCCAGCAGTGAAGTACGGGCAGACCAAGAGACCCAGTACTTC.

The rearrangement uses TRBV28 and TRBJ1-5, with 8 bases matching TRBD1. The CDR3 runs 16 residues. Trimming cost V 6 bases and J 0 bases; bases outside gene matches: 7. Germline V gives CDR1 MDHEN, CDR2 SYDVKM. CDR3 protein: CASSGQGLYSNQPQHF. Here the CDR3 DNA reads TGTGCCAGCAGCGGACAGGGACTATATAGCAATCAGCCCCAGCATTTT.

The CDR3 DNA sequence: TGTGCCAGCAGTTACGGTAGCGGCTACAATGAGCAGTTCTTC. This translates into CASSYGSGYNEQFF. The V call is TRBV6-2 or TRBV6-3, the J call TRBJ2-1; weak D call: TRBD2 (6 bases). Germline lookup yields CDR1 MNHEY and CDR2 SVGEGT. Deletions cut 2 bases from V and 3 bases from J, with 8 bases between. The CDR3 covers 14 residues.

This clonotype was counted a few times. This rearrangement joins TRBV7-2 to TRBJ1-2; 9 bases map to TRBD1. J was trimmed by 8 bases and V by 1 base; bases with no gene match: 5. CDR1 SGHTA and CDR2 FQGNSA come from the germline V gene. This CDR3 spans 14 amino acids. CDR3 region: CASSLEYRGLGYTF. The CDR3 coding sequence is TGTGCCAGCAGCTTAGAGTACAGGGGGCTGGGCTACACCTTC.

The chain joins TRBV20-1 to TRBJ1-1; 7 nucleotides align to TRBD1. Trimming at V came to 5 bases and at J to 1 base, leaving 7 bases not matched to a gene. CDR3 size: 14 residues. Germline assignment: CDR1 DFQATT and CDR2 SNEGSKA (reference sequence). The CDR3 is CSAPDRSSNTEAFF. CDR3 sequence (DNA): TGCAGTGCTCCGGACAGGAGCTCGAACACTGAAGCTTTCTTT.

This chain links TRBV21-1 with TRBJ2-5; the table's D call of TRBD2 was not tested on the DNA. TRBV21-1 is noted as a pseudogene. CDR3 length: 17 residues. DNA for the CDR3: TGTGCCAGCAGCCCGACTAGCGGGAATACGGGAGGAGAGACCCAGTACTTC. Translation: CASSPTSGNTGGETQYF.

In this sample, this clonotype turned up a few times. CDR3 sequence: CASSPSGTRGVETQYF. Here the CDR3 DNA reads TGTGCCAGCAGTCCCTCCGGGACTAGGGGGGTTGAGACCCAGTACTTC. This rearrangement joins TRBV27 to TRBJ2-5, with 8 bases matching TRBD2. This CDR3 region has 16 residues. The germline V gene encodes CDR1 MNHEY and CDR2 SMNVEV (reference sequence). Unmatched junction bases numbered 13, after V lost 5 bases and J lost 5 bases.

The CDR3, as DNA: TGCGCCAGCAGCGAATCGGTTGGCGAGCAGTACTTC. Protein sequence: CASSESVGEQYF. The chain recombines TRBV5-1 with TRBJ2-7, with D uncertain. The CDR3 sequence is 12 residues long. V was clipped by 4 bases and J by 6 bases, with 11 bases between them. The germline gives CDR1 SGHRS, CDR2 YFSETQ.

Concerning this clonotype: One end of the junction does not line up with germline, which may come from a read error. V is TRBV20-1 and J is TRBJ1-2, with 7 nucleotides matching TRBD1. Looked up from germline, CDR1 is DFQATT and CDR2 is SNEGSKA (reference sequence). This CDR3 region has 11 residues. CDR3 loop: CSKGTVYGYTF. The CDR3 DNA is TGTTCAAAAGGGACAGTCTATGGCTACACCTTC.

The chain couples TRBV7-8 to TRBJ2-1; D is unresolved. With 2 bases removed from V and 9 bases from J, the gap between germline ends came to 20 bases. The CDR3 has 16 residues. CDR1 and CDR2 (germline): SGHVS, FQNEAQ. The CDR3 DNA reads TGTGCCAGCAGCTTATTTTTCCAAGGTGGATCGATTGAGCAGTTCTTC. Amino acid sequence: CASSLFFQGGSIEQFF.

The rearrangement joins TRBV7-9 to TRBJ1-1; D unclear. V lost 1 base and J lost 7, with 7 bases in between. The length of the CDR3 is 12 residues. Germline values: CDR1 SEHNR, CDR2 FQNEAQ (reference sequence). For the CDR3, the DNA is TGTGCCAGCAGCTTAGAGGCAGGTGAAGCTTTCTTT. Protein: CASSLEAGEAFF. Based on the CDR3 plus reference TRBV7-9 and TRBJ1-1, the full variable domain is DTGVSQNPRHKITKRGQNVTFRCDPISEHNRLYWYRQTLGQGPEFLTYFQNEAQLEKSRLLSDRFSAERPKGSFSTLEIQRTEQGDSAMYLCASSLEAGEAFFGQGTRLTVV.

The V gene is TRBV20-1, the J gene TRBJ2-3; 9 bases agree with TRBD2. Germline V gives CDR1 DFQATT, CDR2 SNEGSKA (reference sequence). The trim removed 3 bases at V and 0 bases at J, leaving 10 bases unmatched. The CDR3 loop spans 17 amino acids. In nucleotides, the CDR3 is TGCAGTGCTAGGCCGAGAAGGACTAGCGATAGCACAGATACGCAGTATTTT. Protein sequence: CSARPRRTSDSTDTQYF.

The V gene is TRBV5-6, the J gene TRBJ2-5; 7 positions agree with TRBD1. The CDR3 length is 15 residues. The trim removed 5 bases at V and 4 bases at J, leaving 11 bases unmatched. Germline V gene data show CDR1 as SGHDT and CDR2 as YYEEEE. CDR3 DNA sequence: TGTGCCAGCAGTCCACAGGGGATGGGTTTAGAGACCCAGTACTTC. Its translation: CASSPQGMGLETQYF.

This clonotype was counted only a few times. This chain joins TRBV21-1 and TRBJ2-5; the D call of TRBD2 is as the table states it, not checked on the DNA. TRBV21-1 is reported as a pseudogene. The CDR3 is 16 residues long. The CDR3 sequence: CASSKGSSGGEETQYF. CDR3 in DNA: TGTGCCAGCAGCAAAGGATCGAGTGGAGGAGAAGAGACCCAGTACTTC.

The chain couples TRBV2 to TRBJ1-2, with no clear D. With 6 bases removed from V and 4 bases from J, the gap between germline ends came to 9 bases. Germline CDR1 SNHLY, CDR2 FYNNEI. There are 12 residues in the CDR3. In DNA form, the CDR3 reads TGTGCCAGCAGATTTGAGGTCTATGGCTACACCTTC. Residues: CASRFEVYGYTF.

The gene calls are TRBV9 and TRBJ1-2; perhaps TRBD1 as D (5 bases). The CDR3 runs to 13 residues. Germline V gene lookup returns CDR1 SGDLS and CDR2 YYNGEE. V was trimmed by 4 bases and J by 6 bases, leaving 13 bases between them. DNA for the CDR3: TGTGCCAGCAGCCCCCTTTGGGGGAATGGCTACACCTTC. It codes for CASSPLWGNGYTF.

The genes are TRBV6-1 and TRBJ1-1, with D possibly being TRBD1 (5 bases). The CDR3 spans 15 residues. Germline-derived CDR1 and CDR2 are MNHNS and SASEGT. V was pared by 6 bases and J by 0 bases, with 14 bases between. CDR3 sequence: CASSRTREMNTEAFF. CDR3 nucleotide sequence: TGTGCCAGCAGCCGAACCAGGGAGATGAACACTGAAGCTTTCTTT.

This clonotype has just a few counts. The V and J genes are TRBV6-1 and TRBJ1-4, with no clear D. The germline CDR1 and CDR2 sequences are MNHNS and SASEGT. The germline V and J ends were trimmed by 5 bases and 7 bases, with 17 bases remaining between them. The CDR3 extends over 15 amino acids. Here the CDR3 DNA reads TGTGCCAGCAGTACCACCGGGGTAGGAGGTGAAAAACTGTTTTTT. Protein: CASSTTGVGGEKLFF.

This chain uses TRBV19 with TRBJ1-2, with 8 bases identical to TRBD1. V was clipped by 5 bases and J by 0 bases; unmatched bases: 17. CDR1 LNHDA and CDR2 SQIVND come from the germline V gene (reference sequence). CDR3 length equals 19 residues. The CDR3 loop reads CASSPGTGLLYKANYGYTF. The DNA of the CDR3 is TGTGCCAGTAGTCCCGGGACAGGCCTTCTGTATAAAGCTAACTATGGCTACACCTTC.

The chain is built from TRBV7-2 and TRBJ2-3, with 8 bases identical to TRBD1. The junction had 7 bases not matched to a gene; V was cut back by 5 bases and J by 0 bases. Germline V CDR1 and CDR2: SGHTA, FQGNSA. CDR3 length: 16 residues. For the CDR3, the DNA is TGTGCCAGCAGCCCCCGGACAGGGACTAGCACAGATACGCAGTATTTT. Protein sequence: CASSPRTGTSTDTQYF.

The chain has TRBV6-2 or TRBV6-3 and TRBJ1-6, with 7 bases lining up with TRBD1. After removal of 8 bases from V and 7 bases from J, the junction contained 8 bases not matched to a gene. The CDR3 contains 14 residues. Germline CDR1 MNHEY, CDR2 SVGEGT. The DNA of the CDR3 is TGTGCCAGCTTAGGGGACAGCGCGAATTCACCCCTCCACTTT. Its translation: CASLGDSANSPLHF.